This TCR beta chain was captured in a study of blood T cell repertoires in COVID-19. At the level of the study: The samples span acute and convalescent COVID-19 from the United States, Italy and Spain.

Authors' analysis steps: Amplification with reference gene primers provided the estimates of nucleated cell counts. The assay was immunoSEQ multiplex PCR, and TCRdb's table has in-frame clones only and misses some. That table furnishes V, J and clone size, whereas the DNA furnished D and trimming. The repertoire holds roughly 200,000 clones, with 90% as singletons. CDR1 and CDR2 (germline): MNHEY, SMNVEV (reference sequence). This CDR3 has 12 amino acids. J gave up 6 bases and V 7 bases, and 2 bases lay outside the gene matches. The sequenced sample was peripheral blood. The chain is built from TRBV27 and TRBJ2-1; 8 bases match TRBD1. The TCR originated in a man in his fifties or sixties with acute or convalescent COVID-19. The CDR3 loop is CASTTGGNEQFF. For the CDR3, the DNA is TGTGCCAGCACTACAGGGGGCAATGAGCAGTTCTTC.